This record looks at one T cell receptor beta chain sequence and its context. What it recognizes is unknown. Assay used: immunoSEQ multiplex PCR; TCRdb lists only in-frame clones, some missing. The profile shows approximately 88,000 clones, 60% to 80% of them singletons. The CDR3 is 14 residues long. V was trimmed by 2 bases and J by 6 bases, leaving 11 bases between them. The germline V gene encodes CDR1 SGHTA and CDR2 FQGNSA. This specimen comes from a study of T cell responses to AZD1222 COVID-19 vaccine. Whole-study findings and limits: Across spike, vaccine-associated CD4 TCRs were found, dominant at 160-218 and 743-854. Most donors were white British and more were female, and clonal diversity was possibly underestimated. Per reports, nearly half of all spike-specific TCRs target regions that are unmutated in variants.

The sequences come from peripheral blood, collected on day 0 of AZD1222 vaccination. The TCR originated in an adult in good health. The chain employs TRBV7-2 and TRBJ2-1; the D gene is possibly TRBD2 (6 bases). Here the CDR3 reads CASSLRTITNEQFF. The CDR3 bases are TGTGCCAGCAGCTTAAGGACTATTACCAATGAGCAGTTCTTC. Complete variable domain (other parts from reference TRBV7-2 and TRBJ2-1): GAGVSQSPSNKVTEKGKDVELRCDPISGHTALYWYRQSLGQGLEFLIYFQGNSAPDKSGLPSDRFSAERTGGSVSTLTIQRTQQEDSAVYLCASSLRTITNEQFFGPGTRLTVL.